This T cell receptor (beta chain) was sequenced in a study of immune cell composition in non-small cell lung cancer (dated by TCRdb to 2016 to 2017). Regarding the research as a whole: To assign histologic subtype, which was mostly lung adenocarcinoma or squamous cell carcinoma, H&E was combined with p63, CK5, Napsin A and TTF-1 immunohistochemistry. TCR-beta sequencing (Adaptive Biotechnologies) was performed on 34 paired NSCLC tumour and non-adjacent lung specimens plus 26 tumour-only specimens. In supplementary cohort #1, which comprised some eleven lung adenocarcinoma cases, paired tumour/lung TCR-beta sequencing was performed and TIL populations were generated so that tumour reactivity could be assessed. Several tumour specimens that had TCR-beta data belonged to rare histological subtypes and were left out of the subtype comparisons. Beyond this particular receptor, the publication reports: In some 11 adenocarcinoma cases, maximal tumour-associated clone frequency correlated strongly with TIL tumour reactivity, whereas overall clonality did not. Lung squamous cell carcinoma tumours had significantly higher Top 10 clone scores and productive clonality than lung adenocarcinoma tumours. Nearly half of NSCLC cases had tumour-associated clones >0.5%, found in roughly 35% of adenocarcinomas compared with 75% of squamous carcinomas. No significant correlation was found between smoking pack-years and tumour TCR-beta clonality. The reactivity cohort contained only around eleven cases, and the tumour-reactive clones were not shown to have sequences in common with the dominant in vivo tumour-associated clones.

A two-step multiplex PCR was used to amplify TCR-beta CDR3 regions from genomic DNA, and Illumina-compatible adaptors were added in the second step. As a commercial immunoSEQ service, TCR-beta immunosequencing was carried out on an Illumina platform. The study's processing was this. Two measures summarised the repertoires: productive clonality, and Top 10 Clones, meaning the percentage of T-cell templates coming from the ten most frequent sequences. Values for productive clonality spanned 0 to 1, where a value of 1 indicated a monoclonal population. Sequences comprising at least 0.1% of tumour T-cell templates but absent from matched non-adjacent lung were defined as tumour-associated clones and were identified via log10 scatter plots. Analyses were done in GraphPad Prism7 and R, with Student's t-tests for two-group comparisons, ANOVA for stages, and linear regression for relationships. In its TCRdb copy, this immuneACCESS table keeps in-frame sequences only and misses some clones. Where compared with another copy, unresolved V genes explain less than half of these, and the others have no known cause. V, J and clone size are taken as reported in that table, and D and trimming were inferred from the DNA itself. Within this sample are about 10,000 clones, with 65% to 80% of them counted one time only. The top ten hold around 10% of the sample.

Genomic DNA was isolated with the QIAamp DNA kit from frozen aliquots of single-cell suspensions that had not been sorted. The tumour samples consisted of non-small cell lung cancer tissue that had been surgically resected. Tissues were received within 2 hours of resection and were immediately processed into single-cell suspensions. Tissue was broken up mechanically, digested enzymatically with DNase I, collagenase I and hyaluronidase for under 35 minutes at 37 degrees C, and then filtered and RBC-lysed. The cysteine opens and the phenylalanine closes a CDR3 of 14 amino acids. Kept here is only the CDR3 DNA, which spans 42 bases and is read in frame from base 1. Trimming at the junction amounts to 4 bases on V and 0 bases on J, and the germline ends lie 7 bases apart. CDR1 is given as SGHTA and CDR2 as FQGNSA, both from the germline V gene. Comments on this clone: Its specific antigen is unknown. No base qualities exist here, and no much larger clone lies one base off it.

Sequenced input: lung tumor tissue. This receptor was identified in a human donor with non-small cell lung cancer. The chain is made from TRBV7-2 and TRBJ1-3; the D gene assignment is ambiguous. The nucleotides read TGTGCCAGCAGCTACGACGTCTCTGGAAACACCATATATTTT. Protein translation: CASSYDVSGNTIYF. With the portions outside the CDR3 filled from the reference TRBV7-2 and TRBJ1-3 genes, the complete variable region becomes GAGVSQSPSNKVTEKGKDVELRCDPISGHTALYWYRQSLGQGLEFLIYFQGNSAPDKSGLPSDRFSAERTGGSVSTLTIQRTQQEDSAVYLCASSYDVSGNTIYFGEGSWLTVV.